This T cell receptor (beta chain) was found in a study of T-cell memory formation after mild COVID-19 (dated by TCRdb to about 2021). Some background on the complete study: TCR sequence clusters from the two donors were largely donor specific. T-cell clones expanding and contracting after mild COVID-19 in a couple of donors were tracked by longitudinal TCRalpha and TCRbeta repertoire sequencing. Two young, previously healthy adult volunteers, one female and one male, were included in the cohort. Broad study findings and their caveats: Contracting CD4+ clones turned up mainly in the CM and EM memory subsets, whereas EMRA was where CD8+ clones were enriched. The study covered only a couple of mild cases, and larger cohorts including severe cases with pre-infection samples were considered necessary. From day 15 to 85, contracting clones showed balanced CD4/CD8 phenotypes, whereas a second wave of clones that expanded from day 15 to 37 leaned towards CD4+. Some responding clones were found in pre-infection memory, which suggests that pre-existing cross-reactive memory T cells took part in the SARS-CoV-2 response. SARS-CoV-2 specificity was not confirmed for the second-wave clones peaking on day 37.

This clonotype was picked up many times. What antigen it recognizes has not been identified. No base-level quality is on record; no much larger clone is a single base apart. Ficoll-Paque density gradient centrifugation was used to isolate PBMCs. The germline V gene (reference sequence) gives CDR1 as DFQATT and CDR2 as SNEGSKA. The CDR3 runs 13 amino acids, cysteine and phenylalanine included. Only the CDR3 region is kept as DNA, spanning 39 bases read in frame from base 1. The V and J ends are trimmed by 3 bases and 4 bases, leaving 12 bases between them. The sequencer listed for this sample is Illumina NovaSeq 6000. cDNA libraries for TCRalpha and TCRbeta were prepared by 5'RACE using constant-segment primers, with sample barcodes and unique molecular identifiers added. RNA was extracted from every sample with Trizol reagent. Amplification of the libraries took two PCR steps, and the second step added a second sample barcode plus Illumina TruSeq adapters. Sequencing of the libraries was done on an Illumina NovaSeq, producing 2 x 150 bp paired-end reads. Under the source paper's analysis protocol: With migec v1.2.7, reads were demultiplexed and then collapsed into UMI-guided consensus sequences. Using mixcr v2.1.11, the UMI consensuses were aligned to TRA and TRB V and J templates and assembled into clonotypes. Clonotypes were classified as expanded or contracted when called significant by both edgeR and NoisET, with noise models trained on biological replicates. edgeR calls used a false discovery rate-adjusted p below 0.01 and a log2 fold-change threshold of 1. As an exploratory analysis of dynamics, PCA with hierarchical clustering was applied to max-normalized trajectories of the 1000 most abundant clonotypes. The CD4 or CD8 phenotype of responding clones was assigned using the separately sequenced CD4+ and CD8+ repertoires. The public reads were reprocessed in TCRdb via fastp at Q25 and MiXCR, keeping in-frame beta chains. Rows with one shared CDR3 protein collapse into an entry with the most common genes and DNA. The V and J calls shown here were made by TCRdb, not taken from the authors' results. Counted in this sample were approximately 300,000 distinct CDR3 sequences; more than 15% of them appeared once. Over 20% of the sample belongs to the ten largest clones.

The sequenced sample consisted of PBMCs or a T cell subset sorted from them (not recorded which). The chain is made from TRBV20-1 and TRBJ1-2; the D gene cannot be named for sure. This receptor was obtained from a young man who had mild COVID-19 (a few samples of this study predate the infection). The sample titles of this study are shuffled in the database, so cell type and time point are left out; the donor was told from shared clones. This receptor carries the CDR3 CSARGYKGYGYTF. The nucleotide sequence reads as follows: TGCAGTGCTAGGGGATATAAGGGCTATGGCTACACCTTC.